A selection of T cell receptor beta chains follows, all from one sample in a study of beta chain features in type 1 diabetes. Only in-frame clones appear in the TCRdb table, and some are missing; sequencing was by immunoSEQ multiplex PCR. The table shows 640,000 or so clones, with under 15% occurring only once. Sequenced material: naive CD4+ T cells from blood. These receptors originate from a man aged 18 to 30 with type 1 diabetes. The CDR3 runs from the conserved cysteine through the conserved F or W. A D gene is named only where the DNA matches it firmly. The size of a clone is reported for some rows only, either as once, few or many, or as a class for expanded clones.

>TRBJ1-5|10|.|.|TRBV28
TGTGCCAGCGGCCCTGGGCCCCAGCATTTT
CASGPGPQHF
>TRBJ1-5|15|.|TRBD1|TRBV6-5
TGTGCCAGCAGTTCTCAGCCAGGGGGTTTTCAGCCCCAGCATTTT
CASSSQPGGFQPQHF
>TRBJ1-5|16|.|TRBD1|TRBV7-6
TGTGCCAGCAGCCCCGGGTCAGGGGGGATCAATCAGCCCCAGCATTTT
CASSPGSGGINQPQHF
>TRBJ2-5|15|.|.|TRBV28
TGTGCCAGCAGTTTTTTACAGGGAGGTTTGGAGACCCAGTACTTC
CASSFLQGGLETQYF
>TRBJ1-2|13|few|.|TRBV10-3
TGTGCCATCAGTGATATAGGCAGGTCGGACTACACCTTC
CAISDIGRSDYTF
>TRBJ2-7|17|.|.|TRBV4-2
TGTGCCAGCAGCCCCAAGGTCTCTACAGGGCGAGGGGACGAGCAGTACTTC
CASSPKVSTGRGDEQYF
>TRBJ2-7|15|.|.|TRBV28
TGTGCCAGCAGTTTAACTAGCCCGGTCGCCTACGAGCAGTACTTC
CASSLTSPVAYEQYF
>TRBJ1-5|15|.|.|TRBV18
TGTGCCAGCTCACCGCCGGAAGCGAGCAATCAGCCCCAGCATTTT
CASSPPEASNQPQHF
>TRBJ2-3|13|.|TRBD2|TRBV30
TGTGCCTGTAGCGGGGTTGCGACAGATACGCAGTATTTT
CACSGVATDTQYF
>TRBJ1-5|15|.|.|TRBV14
TGTGCCAGCAGCCAAGGGGACACGGGGTCGGGGCCCCAGCATTTT
CASSQGDTGSGPQHF
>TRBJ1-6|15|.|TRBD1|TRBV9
TGTGCCAGCAGCGTGGGGACAGGGGAATATTCACCCCTCCACTTT
CASSVGTGEYSPLHF
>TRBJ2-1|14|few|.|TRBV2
TGTGCCAGCAGTTCTACAGGGAACCACAATGAGCAGTTCTTC
CASSSTGNHNEQFF
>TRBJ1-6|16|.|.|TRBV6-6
TGTGCCAGCAGCCCCGGGGGGGGAAGGAATAATTCACCCCTCCACTTT
CASSPGGGRNNSPLHF
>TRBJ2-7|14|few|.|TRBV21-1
TGTGCCAGCAGCAAGGGGGCAGAGAGCTACGAGCAGTACTTC
CASSKGAESYEQYF
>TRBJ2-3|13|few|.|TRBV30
TGTGCCTGGAGTTCCCGAGGGGCAGATACGCAGTATTTT
CAWSSRGADTQYF
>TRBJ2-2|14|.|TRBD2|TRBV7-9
TGTGCCAGCAGTAGACTAGCGGAGAGAGGGGAGCTGTTTTTT
CASSRLAERGELFF
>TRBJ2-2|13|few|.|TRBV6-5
TGTGCCAGCAGCCTCTTCGACACCGGGGAGCTGTTTTTT
CASSLFDTGELFF
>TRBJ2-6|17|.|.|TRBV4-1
TGCGCCAGCAGCCAAGCCCCAGGGCGCTCTGGGGCCAACGTCCTGACTTTC
CASSQAPGRSGANVLTF
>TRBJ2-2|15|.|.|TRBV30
TGTGCCTGGAGGGAGTGGCCTCGGGGCACCGGGGAGCTGTTTTTT
CAWREWPRGTGELFF
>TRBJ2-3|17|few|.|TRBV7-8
TGTGCCAGCAGCTTAGCGAATCTAAAAATAAACACAGATACGCAGTATTTT
CASSLANLKINTDTQYF
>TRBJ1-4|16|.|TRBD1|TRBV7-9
TGTGCCAGCACCCCGACCGGGACAGCAACTAATGAAAAACTGTTTTTT
CASTPTGTATNEKLFF
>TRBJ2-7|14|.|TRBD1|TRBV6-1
TGTGCCAGCAGGATGACAGGGAGCTCCTACGAGCAGTACTTC
CASRMTGSSYEQYF
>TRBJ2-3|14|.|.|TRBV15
TGTGCCACCAGCAGAGATGGGGGCACAGATACGCAGTATTTT
CATSRDGGTDTQYF
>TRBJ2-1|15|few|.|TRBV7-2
TGTGCCAGCAGGACTTACGGGTTCTCCTACAATGAGCAGTTCTTC
CASRTYGFSYNEQFF
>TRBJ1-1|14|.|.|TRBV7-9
TGTGCCAGCAGCTTAGACAGGGCGAACACTGAAGCTTTCTTT
CASSLDRANTEAFF
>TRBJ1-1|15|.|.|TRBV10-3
TGTGCCATCAGTGAGGAGCCGTATCAGAACACTGAAGCTTTCTTT
CAISEEPYQNTEAFF
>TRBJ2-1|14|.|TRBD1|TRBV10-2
TGCGCCAGCAAAACAGGGGGTGAATACAATGAGCAGTTCTTC
CASKTGGEYNEQFF
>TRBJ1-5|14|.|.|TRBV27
TGTGCCAGCAGTCCACCAGGGAGCAATCAGCCCCAGCATTTT
CASSPPGSNQPQHF
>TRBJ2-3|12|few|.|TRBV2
TGTGCCAGCAGTGAACTGGACGATACGCAGTATTTT
CASSELDDTQYF
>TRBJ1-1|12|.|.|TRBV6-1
TGTGCCAGCAGTCAGACGACAGTTGAAGCTTTCTTT
CASSQTTVEAFF
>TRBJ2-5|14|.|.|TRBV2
TGTGCCAGCAGCCCCTCAGGCCCCTCGGAGACCCAGTACTTC
CASSPSGPSETQYF
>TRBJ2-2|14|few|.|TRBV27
TGTGCCAGCAGTCCTCCTTATGGGAGCGCGGAGCTGTTTTTT
CASSPPYGSAELFF
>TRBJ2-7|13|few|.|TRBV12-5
TGTGCTAGTGGATCCGGGACCGGCTACGAGCAGTACTTC
CASGSGTGYEQYF
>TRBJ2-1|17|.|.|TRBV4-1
TGCGCCAGCAGCCACCAGGGCCGCGGCCGACTATACAATGAGCAGTTCTTC
CASSHQGRGRLYNEQFF
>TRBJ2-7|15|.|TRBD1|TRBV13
TGTGCCAGCAGCCAAGGGCAGGGGGTCTCCAACGAGCAGTACTTC
CASSQGQGVSNEQYF
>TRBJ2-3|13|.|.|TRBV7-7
TGTGCCAGCAGCCGCTTAGAGGCAGATACGCAGTATTTT
CASSRLEADTQYF